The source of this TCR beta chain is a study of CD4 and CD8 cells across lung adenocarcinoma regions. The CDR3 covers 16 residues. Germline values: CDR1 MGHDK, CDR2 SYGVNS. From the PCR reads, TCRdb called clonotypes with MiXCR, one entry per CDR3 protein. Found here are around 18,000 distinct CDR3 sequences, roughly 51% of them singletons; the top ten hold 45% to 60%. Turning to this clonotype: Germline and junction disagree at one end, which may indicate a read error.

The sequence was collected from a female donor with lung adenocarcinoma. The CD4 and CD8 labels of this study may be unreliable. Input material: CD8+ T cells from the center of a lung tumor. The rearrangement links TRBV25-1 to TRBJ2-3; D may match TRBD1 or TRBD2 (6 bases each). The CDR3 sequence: CACSESGPGAKDTQYF. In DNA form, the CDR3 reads TGTGCCTGCAGTGAATCGGGGCCGGGGGCAAAAGACACGCAGTATTTT.